Following are 18 T cell receptor beta chains from one sample sequenced in a study of metastatic and nonmetastatic thyroid tumors. Nobody among the patients had been given any treatment before thyroid surgery. TCRdb reanalyzed the PCR reads via MiXCR. The table includes 13,000 to 15,000 clones, 25% to 30% detected once. The sequenced sample consisted of blood. The receptors were sampled from a female donor with papillary thyroid cancer or a benign thyroid nodule (not recorded which). Some clones in this sample may be carry-over from other donors' samples.

The genes are TRBV18 and TRBJ2-7, with 9 bases aligning to TRBD1. Germline-derived CDR1 and CDR2 are KGHSH and LQKENI. V lost 2 bases, J lost 4 bases, and 9 bases stayed unmatched. The CDR3 has 16 residues. This CDR3 is CASSPALAGQGYEQYF. DNA of the CDR3: TGTGCCAGCTCACCAGCTTTAGCAGGACAGGGGTACGAGCAGTACTTC.

This clone rates as medium-sized (0.01 to 0.1%). The chain links TRBV11-2 to TRBJ2-2; unclear D gene. V lost 2 bases, J lost 5 bases, and 12 bases lay in between. The CDR3 has 15 residues. CDR1 and CDR2 (germline): SGHAT, FQNNGV. CDR3 in DNA: TGTGCCAGCAGCTTATTGATTTTTGGAACCGGGGAGCTGTTTTTT. It codes for CASSLLIFGTGELFF.

The rearrangement uses TRBV7-3 and TRBJ2-7, with 8 bases aligning to TRBD1. The germline CDR1 and CDR2 sequences are SGHTA and FQGTGA. Trimming at V came to 5 bases and at J to 5 bases, leaving 5 bases not matched to a gene. This CDR3 has 13 amino acids. Here the CDR3 reads CASSPDRDDEQYF. CDR3 DNA: TGTGCCAGCAGCCCGGACAGGGACGACGAGCAGTACTTC.

This clone was seen a handful of times. The CDR3 loop reads CASSFLAGDHYEQYF. The CDR3 nucleotides are TGTGCCAGCAGTTTCCTAGCGGGAGATCACTACGAGCAGTACTTC. This chain joins TRBV11-2 and TRBJ2-7; the match to TRBD2 covers 10 bases. This CDR3 is 15 amino acids long. V shed 6 bases, J shed 3 bases, and the junction held 8 bases outside the gene matches. Germline V gene sequence: CDR1 SGHAT, CDR2 FQNNGV.

This clone was seen at least ten times. The chain couples TRBV5-4 to TRBJ2-1; 7 bases map to TRBD2. The V segment lost 6 bases and the J segment 6 bases; nucleotides outside the gene matches: 12. The CDR3 extends over 15 amino acids. Germline CDR1 reads SGHNT; CDR2 reads YYREEE (reference sequence). CDR3 sequence: CASTWLGTSVNEQFF. The DNA for the CDR3 is TGTGCCAGCACTTGGCTGGGAACTAGCGTCAATGAGCAGTTCTTC.

This clone is categorized as medium-sized. The V call is TRBV11-2, the J call TRBJ2-1; D may be TRBD2 (5 bases). CDR1 and CDR2 (germline): SGHAT, FQNNGV. This CDR3 has 16 amino acids. V shed 0 bases and J shed 10 bases, with 19 bases lying between them. The chain's CDR3 is CASSLEAASRSREQFF. The CDR3 DNA reads as TGTGCCAGCAGCTTAGAGGCTGCTAGCCGGTCAAGGGAGCAGTTCTTC.

The rearrangement uses TRBV20-1 and TRBJ1-2; D is possibly TRBD1 (5 bases). Germline loops: CDR1 DFQATT, CDR2 SNEGSKA (reference sequence). The CDR3 sequence is 12 residues long. V was trimmed by 6 bases and J by 3 bases, leaving 11 bases between them. The CDR3 DNA reads as TGCAGTGCCGCGGGGGAGTACTATGGCTACACCTTC. It specifies CSAAGEYYGYTF.

By sample share, this clone is medium-sized (0.01 to 0.1%). The identical CDR3 is also encoded by other nucleotide sequences in the sample. The V gene is TRBV28, the J gene TRBJ1-5; D gene uncertain. V was trimmed by 4 bases and J by 7 bases, leaving 8 bases between them. Germline CDR1 MDHEN, CDR2 SYDVKM. CDR3 size: 12 residues. The DNA for the CDR3 is TGTGCCAGCAGTTGGGGAAGACAGCCCCAGCATTTT. Protein sequence: CASSWGRQPQHF.

The chain links TRBV12-3 or TRBV12-4 to TRBJ2-7; 7 bases align to TRBD2. Trimming at V came to 4 bases and at J to 5 bases, leaving 11 bases not matched to a gene. The CDR3 spans 15 residues. CDR3 region: CASSSTAGVRNEQYF. The CDR3 DNA reads as TGTGCCAGCAGTTCCACGGCGGGAGTAAGAAACGAGCAGTACTTC.

This clone showed up many times. The genes are TRBV9 and TRBJ2-3; D remains ambiguous. V was shortened by 0 bases and J by 1 base, with 9 bases between the two germline ends. The CDR3 length is 15 residues. CDR1 is SGDLS and CDR2 is YYNGEE in the germline V gene. CDR3 sequence (DNA): TGTGCCAGCAGCGTAGCGGCAGGAGGCACAGATACGCAGTATTTT. Its translation is CASSVAAGGTDTQYF. Based on the CDR3 plus reference TRBV9 and TRBJ2-3, the full variable domain is DSGVTQTPKHLITATGQRVTLRCSPRSGDLSVYWYQQSLDQGLQFLIQYYNGEERAKGNILERFSAQQFPDLHSELNLSSLELGDSALYFCASSVAAGGTDTQYFGPGTRLTVL.

The V and J genes are TRBV5-1 and TRBJ2-7, with a possible D match to TRBD2 (6 bases). CDR3 length: 14 amino acids. Germline V gene sequence: CDR1 SGHRS, CDR2 YFSETQ. The ends were cut back, 2 bases at V and 6 bases at J, with 15 bases in the middle. The CDR3 region has the DNA TGCGCCAGCAGCTTAGCGACTCTGGGGGGCGAGCAGTACTTC. Amino acids: CASSLATLGGEQYF.

The rearrangement joins TRBV19 to TRBJ1-4; 7 nucleotides agree with TRBD1. CDR1 and CDR2 from the germline V gene are LNHDA and SQIVND (reference sequence). V shed 4 bases and J 5 bases; nucleotides not matched to a gene: 7. The CDR3 is made up of 15 amino acids. The CDR3 loop reads CASSTGDSRNEKLFF. CDR3 DNA: TGTGCCAGTAGTACGGGGGACAGCCGGAATGAAAAACTGTTTTTT. Based on the CDR3 plus reference TRBV19 and TRBJ1-4, the full variable domain is DGGITQSPKYLFRKEGQNVTLSCEQNLNHDAMYWYRQDPGQGLRLIYYSQIVNDFQKGDIAEGYSVSREKKESFPLTVTSAQKNPTAFYLCASSTGDSRNEKLFFGSGTQLSVL.

The chain couples TRBV5-6 to TRBJ2-7; 9 bases line up with TRBD1. Germline values: CDR1 SGHDT, CDR2 YYEEEE. The CDR3 spans 15 residues. V lost 4 bases, J lost 0 bases, and 5 bases stayed unmatched. The CDR3 sequence is CASSLGTGYSYEQYF. The DNA of the CDR3 is TGTGCCAGCAGCCTCGGGACAGGGTACTCCTACGAGCAGTACTTC.

In this sample, this clone is medium-sized. The chain is built from TRBV30 and TRBJ1-3; 9 bases agree with TRBD1. This CDR3 is built from 14 residues. Per germline, CDR1 GTSNPN and CDR2 SVGIG (reference sequence). V dropped 3 bases and J dropped 4; count of bases not matched to a gene: 4. CDR3 in amino acids: CAWSRQGVGNTIYF. DNA of the CDR3: TGTGCCTGGAGCCGACAGGGGGTGGGAAACACCATATATTTT.

This clone is medium-sized (0.01 to 0.1%) in the sample. J is TRBJ1-1 and V is TRBV7-9, with no clear D. The ends were cut back, 3 bases at V and 1 base at J, with 9 bases in the middle. The CDR3 length is 14 residues. In germline, CDR1 is SEHNR, CDR2 FQNEAQ (reference sequence). CDR3 nucleotide sequence: TGTGCCAGCAGCTTGAAAGACGGGAACACTGAAGCTTTCTTT. Residues: CASSLKDGNTEAFF.

In its sample, this clone was seen many times. This chain joins TRBV12-3 or TRBV12-4 and TRBJ2-2; D gene uncertain. The CDR3 has 14 residues. The ends were cut back, 3 bases at V and 5 bases at J, with 10 bases in the middle. The CDR3 sequence is CASSFGRPTGELFF. The CDR3 bases are TGTGCCAGCAGTTTTGGGCGGCCGACCGGGGAGCTGTTTTTT.

V is TRBV24-1 and J is TRBJ1-3; TRBD1 matches 10 bases. The V gene's germline CDR1 is KGHDR and CDR2 SFDVKD. V dropped 4 bases and J dropped 3; count of bases not matched to a gene: 17. The CDR3 spans 20 residues. CDR3 DNA: TGTGCCACCAGTGACTATACTCTGACAGGGGGCGTTGTAGGTGGAAACACCATATATTTT. It is translated as CATSDYTLTGGVVGGNTIYF.

Many counts were recorded for this clone. This sequence joins TRBV5-5 and TRBJ2-7; either TRBD1 or TRBD2 may supply D (5 bases each). Germline loops: CDR1 SGHKS, CDR2 YYEKEE (reference sequence). CDR3 length: 14 amino acids. V dropped 4 bases and J dropped 4 bases, with 15 bases sitting between them. This CDR3 reads CASSRDERRYEQYF. The CDR3 DNA follows: TGTGCCAGCAGCCGGGACGAGCGAAGATACGAGCAGTACTTC.